The rows below give T cell receptor beta chains drawn from one sample of a study of sequential checkpoint blockade in melanoma. Here immunoSEQ multiplex PCR was the method, and the copy in TCRdb shows in-frame clones only, minus some. This sample carries 25,000 to 35,000 clones, 83% of them seen once, and the ten largest clones take roughly a sixth. Sequenced here: CD8+ T cells sorted from blood (inferred from file names), sampled from a patient given nivolumab and ipilimumab in sequence. Receptors were obtained from a human donor with melanoma. Each CDR3 is given with its conserved first and last residue. A D gene is named only where the DNA matches it firmly. Rows may omit the clone size; those that give it use once, few, many or a size class.

D gene: NA
V gene: TRBV6-1
J gene: TRBJ2-1
clone size: NA
CDR3 DNA: TGTGCCAGCAGTGGTCAAGGGGGGGGGTCCTACAATGAGCAGTTCTTC
CDR3 protein: CASSGQGGGSYNEQFF

D gene: NA
V gene: TRBV5-4
J gene: TRBJ2-7
clone size: NA
CDR3 DNA: TGTGCCAGCAGCTTGGAGGGGGGGGCGGCTTACGAGCAGTACTTC
CDR3 protein: CASSLEGGAAYEQYF

D gene: TRBD1
V gene: TRBV5-1
J gene: TRBJ1-1
clone size: NA
CDR3 DNA: TGCGCCAGCAGCCCCCGGCCGGGACAGGGGAAAACTGAAGCTTTCTTT
CDR3 protein: CASSPRPGQGKTEAFF

D gene: NA
V gene: TRBV7-6
J gene: TRBJ1-1
clone size: NA
CDR3 DNA: TGTGCCAGCAGACCCCCGGGACACGGCACTGAAGCTTTCTTT
CDR3 protein: CASRPPGHGTEAFF

D gene: NA
V gene: TRBV21-1
J gene: TRBJ2-7
clone size: NA
CDR3 DNA: TGTGCCAGCAGCAAAGTGGCGGGAGAGCAGTACTTC
CDR3 protein: CASSKVAGEQYF

D gene: NA
V gene: TRBV4-1
J gene: TRBJ1-1
clone size: NA
CDR3 DNA: TGCGCCAGCAGCCAAAGAGGCACTGAAGCTTTCTTT
CDR3 protein: CASSQRGTEAFF

D gene: NA
V gene: TRBV18
J gene: TRBJ1-1
clone size: NA
CDR3 DNA: TGTGCCAGCTCCCTCCAACCGGGACTCTACACTGAAGCTTTCTTT
CDR3 protein: CASSLQPGLYTEAFF

D gene: NA
V gene: TRBV4-1
J gene: TRBJ2-1
clone size: NA
CDR3 DNA: TGCGCCAGCAGCCAACCACTCCACCCCTTGTTCGGACCAGGGTACAATGAGCAGTTCTTC
CDR3 protein: CASSQPLHPLFGPGYNEQFF

D gene: TRBD1
V gene: TRBV27
J gene: TRBJ1-1
clone size: NA
CDR3 DNA: TGTGCCAGCAGTCAGCAGGGGGCGCGCACTGAAGCTTTCTTT
CDR3 protein: CASSQQGARTEAFF

D gene: TRBD2
V gene: TRBV6-1
J gene: TRBJ2-3
clone size: NA
CDR3 DNA: TGTGCCAGCAGTTTCTTAGCGGGAGGGGGAGATACGCAGTATTTT
CDR3 protein: CASSFLAGGGDTQYF

D gene: NA
V gene: TRBV28
J gene: TRBJ1-2
clone size: NA
CDR3 DNA: TGTGCCAGCAGTTCCGTCAGGGCGAAATTCCCCAAATTCGATGGCTACACCTTC
CDR3 protein: CASSSVRAKFPKFDGYTF

D gene: NA
V gene: TRBV4-2
J gene: TRBJ2-5
clone size: few
CDR3 DNA: TGTGCCAGCAGCCAAGATCAAGGACGGGGTTTTCAAGAGACCCAGTACTTC
CDR3 protein: CASSQDQGRGFQETQYF

D gene: NA
V gene: TRBV14
J gene: TRBJ1-2
clone size: few
CDR3 DNA: TGTGCCAGCAGCGTGACAGATAGCTATGGCTACACCTTC
CDR3 protein: CASSVTDSYGYTF

D gene: NA
V gene: TRBV7-3
J gene: TRBJ1-3
clone size: NA
CDR3 DNA: TGTGCCAGCAGCTTAGGCCGGGTTTACTCTGGAAACACCATATATTTT
CDR3 protein: CASSLGRVYSGNTIYF

D gene: TRBD2
V gene: TRBV5-1
J gene: TRBJ2-3
clone size: NA
CDR3 DNA: TGCGCCAGCAGCTTAGCGGGGGCCCTAGCGGGAGATACGCAGTATTTT
CDR3 protein: CASSLAGALAGDTQYF

D gene: NA
V gene: TRBV9
J gene: TRBJ1-1
clone size: NA
CDR3 DNA: TGTGCCAGCAGCGTAGGCGGAGATCCGGGACACAGGAACACTGAAGCTTTCTTT
CDR3 protein: CASSVGGDPGHRNTEAFF

D gene: NA
V gene: TRBV5-1
J gene: TRBJ2-7
clone size: NA
CDR3 DNA: TGCGCCAGCAGCTTAGCGACCTCCTACGAGCAGTACTTC
CDR3 protein: CASSLATSYEQYF

D gene: TRBD1
V gene: TRBV7-9
J gene: TRBJ2-7
clone size: NA
CDR3 DNA: TGTGCCAGCAGCTTACGGGACAGGGACGATTTCGCATTCTACGAGCAGTACTTC
CDR3 protein: CASSLRDRDDFAFYEQYF

D gene: TRBD1
V gene: TRBV19
J gene: TRBJ1-6
clone size: once
CDR3 DNA: TGTGCCAGTAGTTTGGGGACAGGGTCTGGGAATTCACCCCTCCACTTT
CDR3 protein: CASSLGTGSGNSPLHF

D gene: TRBD1
V gene: TRBV28
J gene: TRBJ1-3
clone size: NA
CDR3 DNA: TGTGCCAGCAGTTCCCTATTCCTCCAGGGGGCGAGCTCTGGAAACACCATATATTTT
CDR3 protein: CASSSLFLQGASSGNTIYF

D gene: TRBD1
V gene: TRBV5-6
J gene: TRBJ1-1
clone size: NA
CDR3 DNA: TGTGCCAGCAGCCCAGGGACAGGGGGAGGGACTGAAGCTTTCTTT
CDR3 protein: CASSPGTGGGTEAFF

D gene: TRBD1
V gene: TRBV6-1
J gene: TRBJ1-1
clone size: NA
CDR3 DNA: TGTGCCAGCCCTACCGGACAGGGGGATATTGCTGAAGCTTTCTTT
CDR3 protein: CASPTGQGDIAEAFF